These 8 T cell receptor beta chains were all obtained from the same sample, sequenced in a study of cytomegalovirus exposure and HLA in healthy donors. PCR was performed using 60 Vbeta and 13 Jbeta primers. Using immunoSEQ multiplex PCR, the repertoire was profiled, and TCRdb retains in-frame clones only, with some absent. This table holds more than 150,000 clones, more than 75% found once. Sequencing was done on a sample of PBMCs. The origin of the receptors is a young woman in good health and CMV-seronegative.

The chain has TRBV9 and TRBJ1-3; D ambiguous. Germline V gene lookup returns CDR1 SGDLS and CDR2 YYNGEE. The CDR3 has 15 residues. Trimming shortened V by 0 bases and J by 7 bases, and 14 bases separated the two germline ends. CDR3 sequence reads: CASSVEAGFGNTIYF. In DNA form, the CDR3 reads TGTGCCAGCAGCGTAGAGGCAGGCTTTGGCAACACCATATATTTT.

The chain joins TRBV29-1 to TRBJ1-5; D ambiguous. V lost 7 bases to trimming and J lost 0 bases, with 7 bases between them. In germline, CDR1 is SQVTM, CDR2 ANQGSEA. The CDR3 extends over 12 amino acids. The CDR3 DNA follows: TGCAGCGCCGCGGATAGCAATCAGCCCCAGCATTTT. Protein: CSAADSNQPQHF.

This clone was picked up one time. The chain carries TRBV7-9 and TRBJ2-5; D may be TRBD1 (6 bases). The DNA end lines up better with TRBJ2-7; the J call may be wrong. CDR1 is SEHNR, CDR2 FQNEAQ, per germline (reference sequence). The CDR3 is 15 amino acids. The CDR3 sequence is CASSIEGGPSYEQYF. Here the CDR3 DNA reads TGTGCCAGCAGCATCGAAGGGGGACCTTCCTACGAGCAGTACTTC.

The CDR3 coding sequence is TGTGCCAGCAGTTCGAGTGGAGAGACCCAGTACTTC. As protein: CASSSSGETQYF. The chain has TRBV27 and TRBJ2-5; D not certain. V lost 4 bases and J 4 bases, leaving 7 bases between the germline ends. The V gene's germline CDR1 is MNHEY and CDR2 SMNVEV (reference sequence). The CDR3 is 12 amino acids.

The J gene is TRBJ2-5, the V gene TRBV10-2, with 10 bases fitting TRBD2. The germline gives CDR1 WSHSY, CDR2 SAAADI. V shed 6 bases, J shed 1 base, and the junction held 5 bases outside the gene matches. The CDR3 is 15 residues long. For the CDR3, the DNA is TGCGCCAGCAGCCAGACTAGCGGGCTCCAAGAGACCCAGTACTTC. This encodes CASSQTSGLQETQYF.

J is TRBJ1-2 and V is TRBV19, with D unresolved. This CDR3 has 11 amino acids. The ends were cut back, 7 bases at V and 12 bases at J, with 15 bases in the middle. Germline V gives CDR1 LNHDA, CDR2 SQIVND (reference sequence). CDR3 DNA: TGTGCCAGTACCTCGGCGGGGTCAAACACCTTC. It codes for CASTSAGSNTF.

The rearrangement links TRBV15 to TRBJ1-1; 10 bases align to TRBD1. Germline values: CDR1 LNHNV, CDR2 YYDKDF (reference sequence). The CDR3 is made up of 15 amino acids. V gave up 1 base and J gave up 4 bases; unmatched junction bases: 3. The CDR3 DNA reads as TGTGCCACCAGCAGAGCGGGACAGGGGCCCACTGAAGCTTTCTTT. Its protein product is CATSRAGQGPTEAFF.

This clone was detected only a few times. The chain couples TRBV7-6 to TRBJ1-2; the D is unclear. Germline V gene lookup returns CDR1 SGHVS and CDR2 FNYEAQ. The CDR3 is 12 amino acids. The V end was cut by 5 bases, the J end by 8 bases, with 12 bases between. The CDR3: CASSNDIGGYTF. The CDR3 DNA follows: TGTGCCAGCAGCAATGACATCGGCGGCTACACCTTC.